This record looks at one T cell receptor (beta chain) sequence and its context. Its matching antigen is unknown. The data were obtained in a study of T cell responses to AZD1222 COVID-19 vaccine. Sequencing used immunoSEQ multiplex PCR; TCRdb keeps in-frame clones, though not all of them. The sample holds tens of thousands of clones; roughly 85% are singletons and the top ten take roughly 5%. Second doses that came at about 4 or about 12 weeks were put together. The CDR3 loop spans 16 amino acids. The V and J ends lost 3 bases and 3 bases respectively, with 14 bases between them. The germline gives CDR1 KGHDR, CDR2 SFDVKD. The study, taken as a whole, reports: Nearly half of the spike-specific TCRs reportedly recognize variant regions that carry no mutations. White British ancestry dominated among donors, who included more females, and clonal diversity was possibly underestimated.

J is TRBJ2-1 and V is TRBV24-1; weak D call: TRBD1 (6 bases). The receptor's source is an adult who received the AZD1222 COVID-19 vaccine. The sequencing here drew on peripheral blood, taken 28 days after the second AZD1222 dose. CDR3 coding DNA: TGTGCCACCAGTGATGCGAGTGGGGGCGGCTACAATGAGCAGTTCTTC. This translates into CATSDASGGGYNEQFF.